The TCR beta chain described here comes from a study of T cell changes during pregnancy in multiple sclerosis (dated by TCRdb to between 2018 and 2020). Background on the whole study: Changes in the T cell repertoire over the course of pregnancy were examined in this study in women with multiple sclerosis.

CDR1 is given as LNHNV and CDR2 as YYDKDF, both from the germline V gene (reference sequence). From V the trimming removes 4 bases and from J it removes 1 base, while the gene matches leave 13 bases of the junction unaccounted for. The CDR3, from cysteine to phenylalanine, totals 17 residues. Of the read, only the CDR3 DNA is kept; its 51 bases are in frame from base 1. The method was the immunoSEQ multiplex PCR assay. As stored in TCRdb, this immuneACCESS dataset retains in-frame rearrangements with V and J assigned. A fraction of the clones does not appear; measured against another copy, unresolved V genes explain less than half of the discrepancy, and the remainder lacks a known reason. The sample table holds about 61,000 clones, of which 70% to 90% were seen once. The ten top clones hold approximately 1% of the sample. In this sample, this clone turned up once. The clone's antigen remains unknown. Base qualities are not recorded, but no much larger clone differs from it by a single base.

This sample comprised peripheral blood, obtained in the first trimester of pregnancy. Here the chain combines TRBV15 and TRBJ2-7; 7 of the junction bases match TRBD1. The origin of this receptor is a female donor in good health, enrolled as a control in a pregnancy study. The sequenced DNA: TGTGCCACCAGCACGTACTACAGGGGCTGGGGATCCTACGAGCAGTACTTC. The translation is CATSTYYRGWGSYEQYF.